This T cell receptor beta chain derives from a study of long-term antiretroviral therapy in people with HIV. Investigators performed immunoSEQ version v3.0 at survey level. Here immunoSEQ multiplex PCR was the method, and the copy in TCRdb shows in-frame clones only, minus some. The sample includes tens of thousands of clones, 82% of them seen just once. Study-level findings and limits: Subsequent to ART, diversity was augmented yet persisted below that of transplant donor controls.

The V and J ends lost 4 bases and 5 bases respectively, with 12 bases between them. This CDR3 comprises 12 residues. Germline V gene sequence: CDR1 SQVTM, CDR2 ANQGSEA. This clone was seen only a few times. Its antigen remains unidentified. This TCR derives from a man aged 18 to 29 with HIV. The J gene is TRBJ2-7, the V gene TRBV29-1; D ambiguous. The material sequenced was unsorted PBMCs, taken 0.3 years after starting antiretroviral therapy. CDR3 region: CSVVASNHEQYF. The CDR3 nucleotides read TGCAGCGTTGTGGCGAGTAACCACGAGCAGTACTTC.